This T cell receptor (beta chain) was recovered during a study of Ad26.COV2.S vaccination and SARS-CoV-2 variants. At the level of the study: Each vaccinee took Ad26.COV2.S intramuscularly, once or twice 56 days apart.

The germline V gene encodes CDR1 MGHRA and CDR2 YSYEKL. The CDR3 runs 16 residues. The ends were cut back, 1 base at V and 0 bases at J, with 10 bases in the middle. Libraries were prepared by immunoSEQ multiplex PCR; TCRdb keeps only in-frame clonotypes and omits some of them. The profile shows 250,000 to 300,000 clones, roughly 86% of them singletons. The treatment was: some 20 received Ad26.COV2.S at low or high dose, single or two shots; about five received placebo; per-sample allocation not given. Vaccine and placebo recipients were sampled on day 63 after the first injection. This clonotype originated in a person between 18 and 60 years old who received the Ad26.COV2.S COVID-19 vaccine or a placebo. The chain carries TRBV4-1 and TRBJ1-3, with no clear D. The specimen was peripheral blood, collected in a trial of Ad26.COV2.S vaccine versus placebo. The CDR3 is CASSQVQPSSGNTIYF. DNA for the CDR3: TGCGCCAGCAGCCAAGTGCAGCCGAGCTCTGGAAACACCATATATTTT.